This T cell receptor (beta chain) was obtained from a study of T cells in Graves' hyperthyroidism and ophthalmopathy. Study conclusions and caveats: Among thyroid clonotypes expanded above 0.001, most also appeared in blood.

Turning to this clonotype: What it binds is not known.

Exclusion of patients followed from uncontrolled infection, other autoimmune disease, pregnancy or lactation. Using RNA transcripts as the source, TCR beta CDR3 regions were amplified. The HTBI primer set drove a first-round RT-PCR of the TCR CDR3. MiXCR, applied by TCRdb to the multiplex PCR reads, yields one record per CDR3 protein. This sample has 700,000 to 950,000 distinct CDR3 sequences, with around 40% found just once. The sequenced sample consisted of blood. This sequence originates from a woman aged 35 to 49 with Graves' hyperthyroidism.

In nucleotides, the CDR3 is TGTGCCAGCAGTTGGGAGCCGGGAGGCCCGGAGACCCAGTACTTC. It translates to CASSWEPGGPETQYF. The V gene is TRBV12-3 or TRBV12-4, the J gene TRBJ2-5; 7 positions match TRBD2. This CDR3 is 15 amino acids long. With 4 bases clipped from V and 5 bases from J, the junction kept 10 bases outside the gene matches.